This T cell receptor (beta chain) was retrieved from a study of T cell changes during pregnancy in multiple sclerosis. Trimming shortened V by 6 bases and J by 1 base, and 18 bases separated the two germline ends. Germline CDR1 is GTSNPN and CDR2 is SVGIG (reference sequence). The CDR3 length is 15 residues. Assay: immunoSEQ multiplex PCR; the TCRdb copy retains only in-frame clones and omits some. Counted here are tens of thousands of clones, 90% occurring once; the ten biggest clones make up roughly 1.5%. This sequence joins TRBV30 and TRBJ1-1, with D unclear. Source: peripheral blood, taken in the first trimester of pregnancy. The source of this sequence is a female donor in good health, enrolled as a control in a pregnancy study. CDR3 amino acids: CACRKWEGSNTEAFF. Here the CDR3 DNA reads TGTGCCTGCCGCAAATGGGAGGGCTCGAACACTGAAGCTTTCTTT.